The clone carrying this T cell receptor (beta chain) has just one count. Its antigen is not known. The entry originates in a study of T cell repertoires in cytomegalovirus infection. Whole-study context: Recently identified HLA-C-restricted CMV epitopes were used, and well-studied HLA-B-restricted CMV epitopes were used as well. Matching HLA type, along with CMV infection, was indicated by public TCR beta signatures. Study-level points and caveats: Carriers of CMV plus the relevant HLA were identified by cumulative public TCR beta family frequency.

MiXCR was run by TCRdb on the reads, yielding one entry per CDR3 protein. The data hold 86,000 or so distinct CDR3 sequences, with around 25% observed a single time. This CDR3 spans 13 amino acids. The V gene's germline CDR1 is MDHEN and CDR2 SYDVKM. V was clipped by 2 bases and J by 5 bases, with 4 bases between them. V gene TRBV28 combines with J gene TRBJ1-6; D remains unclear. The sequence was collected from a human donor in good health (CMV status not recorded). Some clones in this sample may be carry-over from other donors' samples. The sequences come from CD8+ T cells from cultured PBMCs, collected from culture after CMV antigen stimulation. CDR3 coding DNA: TGTGCCAGCAGTTTAAAGGATAATTCACCCCTCCACTTT. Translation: CASSLKDNSPLHF.